The clone carrying this TCR beta chain turned up a few times. Its cognate antigen is unknown. CDR1 and CDR2 from the germline V gene are MNHEY and SVGAGI. V dropped 3 bases and J dropped 3; count of bases not matched to a gene: 3. This CDR3 region has 14 residues. MiXCR, applied by TCRdb to the RT-PCR reads, yields one record per CDR3 protein. The data contain about 190,000 distinct CDR3 sequences, roughly an eighth of them singletons. This record belongs to a study of response to subunit inactivated influenza vaccine. Overall study results and limits: Authors suggested each seasonal influenza vaccination recruits few new T cells.

Sample: CD8+ T cells sorted from PBMCs, taken 5 to 6 days after vaccination. The source of this sequence is a man between 45 and 60 years old who received an inactivated influenza vaccine. The chain carries TRBV6-5 and TRBJ2-3, with 7 bases lining up with TRBD1. CDR3 amino acids: CASSYGRGTDTQYF. CDR3 coding DNA: TGTGCCAGCAGTTATGGCAGGGGGACAGATACGCAGTATTTT.